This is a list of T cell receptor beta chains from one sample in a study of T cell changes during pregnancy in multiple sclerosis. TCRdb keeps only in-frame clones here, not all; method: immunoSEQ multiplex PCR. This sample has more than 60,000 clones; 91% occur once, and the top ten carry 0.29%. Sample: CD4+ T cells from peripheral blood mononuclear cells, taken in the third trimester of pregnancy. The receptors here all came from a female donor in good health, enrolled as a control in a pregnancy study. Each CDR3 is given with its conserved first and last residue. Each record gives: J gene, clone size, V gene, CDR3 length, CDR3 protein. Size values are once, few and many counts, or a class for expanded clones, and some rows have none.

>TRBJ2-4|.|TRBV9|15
CASSDAGPLENIQYF
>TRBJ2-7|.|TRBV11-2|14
CASSTGTGGYEQYF
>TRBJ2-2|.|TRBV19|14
CASSFGQITGELFF
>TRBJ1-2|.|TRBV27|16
CASAQLTRGLINGYTF
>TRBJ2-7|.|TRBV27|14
CASSLSRTDYEQYF
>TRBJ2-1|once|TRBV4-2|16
CASSQGSGTSLNEQFF
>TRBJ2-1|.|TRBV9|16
CASSPRTRGGINEQFF
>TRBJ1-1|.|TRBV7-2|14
CASSNNGGWAEAFF
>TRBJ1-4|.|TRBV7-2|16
CASSVTGGQHNEKLFF
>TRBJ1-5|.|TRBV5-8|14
CASSSRTGMQPQHF
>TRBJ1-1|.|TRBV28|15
CASSRTGTPYTEAFF
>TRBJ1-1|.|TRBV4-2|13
CASSQTRNTEAFF
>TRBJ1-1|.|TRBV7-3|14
CASSLEGAGTEAFF